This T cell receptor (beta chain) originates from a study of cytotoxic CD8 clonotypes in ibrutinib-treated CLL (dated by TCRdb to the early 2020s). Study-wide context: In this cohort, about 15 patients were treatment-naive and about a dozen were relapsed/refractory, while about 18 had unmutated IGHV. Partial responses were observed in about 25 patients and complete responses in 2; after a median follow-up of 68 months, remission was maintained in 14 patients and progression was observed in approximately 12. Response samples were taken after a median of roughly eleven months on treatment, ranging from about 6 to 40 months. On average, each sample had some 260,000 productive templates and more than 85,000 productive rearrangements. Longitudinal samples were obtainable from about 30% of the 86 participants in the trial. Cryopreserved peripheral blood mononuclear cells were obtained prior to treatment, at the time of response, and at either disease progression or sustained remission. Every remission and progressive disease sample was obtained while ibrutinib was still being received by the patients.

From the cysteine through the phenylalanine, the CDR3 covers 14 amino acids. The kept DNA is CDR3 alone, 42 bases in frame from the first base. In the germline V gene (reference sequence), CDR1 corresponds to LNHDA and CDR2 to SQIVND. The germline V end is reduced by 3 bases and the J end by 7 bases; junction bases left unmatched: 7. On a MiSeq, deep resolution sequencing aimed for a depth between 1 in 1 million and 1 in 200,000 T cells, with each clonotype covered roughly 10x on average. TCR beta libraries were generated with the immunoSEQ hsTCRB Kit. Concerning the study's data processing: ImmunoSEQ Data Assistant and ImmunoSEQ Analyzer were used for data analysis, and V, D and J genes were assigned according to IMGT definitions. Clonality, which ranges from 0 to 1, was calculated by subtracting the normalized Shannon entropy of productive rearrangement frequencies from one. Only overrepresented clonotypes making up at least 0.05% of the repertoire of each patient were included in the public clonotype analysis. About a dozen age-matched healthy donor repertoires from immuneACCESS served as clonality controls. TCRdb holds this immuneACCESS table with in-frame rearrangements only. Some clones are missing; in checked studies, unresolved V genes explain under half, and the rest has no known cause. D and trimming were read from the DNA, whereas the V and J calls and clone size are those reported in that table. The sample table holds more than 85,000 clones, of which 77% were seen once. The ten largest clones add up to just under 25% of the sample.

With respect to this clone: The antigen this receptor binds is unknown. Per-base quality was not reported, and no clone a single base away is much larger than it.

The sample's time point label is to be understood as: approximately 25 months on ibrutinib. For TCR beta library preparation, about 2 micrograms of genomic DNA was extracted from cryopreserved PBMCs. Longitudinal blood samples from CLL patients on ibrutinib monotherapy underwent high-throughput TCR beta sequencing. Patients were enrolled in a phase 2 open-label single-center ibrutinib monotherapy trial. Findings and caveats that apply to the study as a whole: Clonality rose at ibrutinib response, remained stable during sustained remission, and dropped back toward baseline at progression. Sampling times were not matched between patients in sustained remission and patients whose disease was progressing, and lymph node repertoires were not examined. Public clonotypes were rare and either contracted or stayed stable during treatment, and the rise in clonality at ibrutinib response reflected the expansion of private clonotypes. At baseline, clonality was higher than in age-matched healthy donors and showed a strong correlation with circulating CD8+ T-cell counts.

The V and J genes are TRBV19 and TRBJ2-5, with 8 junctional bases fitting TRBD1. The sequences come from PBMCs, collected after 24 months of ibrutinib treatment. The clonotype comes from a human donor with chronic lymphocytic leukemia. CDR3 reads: CASSIPGGWATQYF. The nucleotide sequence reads TGTGCCAGTAGTATTCCAGGGGGCTGGGCGACCCAGTACTTC. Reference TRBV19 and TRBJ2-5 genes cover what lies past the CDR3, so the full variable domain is DGGITQSPKYLFRKEGQNVTLSCEQNLNHDAMYWYRQDPGQGLRLIYYSQIVNDFQKGDIAEGYSVSREKKESFPLTVTSAQKNPTAFYLCASSIPGGWATQYFGPGTRLLVL.